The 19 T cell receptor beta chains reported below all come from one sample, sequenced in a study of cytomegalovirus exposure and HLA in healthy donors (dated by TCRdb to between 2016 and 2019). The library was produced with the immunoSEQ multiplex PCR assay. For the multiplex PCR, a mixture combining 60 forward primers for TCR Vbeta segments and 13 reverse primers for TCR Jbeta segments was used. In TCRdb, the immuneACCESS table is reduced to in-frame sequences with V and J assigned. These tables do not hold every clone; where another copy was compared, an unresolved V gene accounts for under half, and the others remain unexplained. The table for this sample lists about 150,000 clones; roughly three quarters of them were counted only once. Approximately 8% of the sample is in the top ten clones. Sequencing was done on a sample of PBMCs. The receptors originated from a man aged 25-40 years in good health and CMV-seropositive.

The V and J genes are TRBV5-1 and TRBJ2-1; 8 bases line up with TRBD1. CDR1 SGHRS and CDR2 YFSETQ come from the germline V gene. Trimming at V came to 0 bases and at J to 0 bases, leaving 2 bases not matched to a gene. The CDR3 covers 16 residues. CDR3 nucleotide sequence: TGCGCCAGCAGCTTGGAGGGGACAGGCTCCTACAATGAGCAGTTCTTC. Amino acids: CASSLEGTGSYNEQFF.

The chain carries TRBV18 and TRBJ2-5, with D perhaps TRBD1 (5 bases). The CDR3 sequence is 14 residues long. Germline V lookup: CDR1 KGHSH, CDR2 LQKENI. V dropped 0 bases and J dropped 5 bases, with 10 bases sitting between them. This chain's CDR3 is CASSPPGGAETQYF. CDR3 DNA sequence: TGTGCCAGCTCACCACCCGGTGGGGCGGAGACCCAGTACTTC.

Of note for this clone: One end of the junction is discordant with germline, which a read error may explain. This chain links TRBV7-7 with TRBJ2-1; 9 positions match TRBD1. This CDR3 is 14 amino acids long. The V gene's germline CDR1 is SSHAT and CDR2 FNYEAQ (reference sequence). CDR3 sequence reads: CASSQGTGRYEQFF. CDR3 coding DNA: TGTGCTAGCAGCCAAGGGACAGGGCGGTATGAGCAGTTCTTC.

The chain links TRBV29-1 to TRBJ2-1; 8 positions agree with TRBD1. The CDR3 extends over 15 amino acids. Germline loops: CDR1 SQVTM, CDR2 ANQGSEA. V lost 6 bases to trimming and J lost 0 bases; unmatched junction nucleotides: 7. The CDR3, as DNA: TGCAGCGTAGGACAGGGTGTAAGCTCCTACAATGAGCAGTTCTTC. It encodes CSVGQGVSSYNEQFF.

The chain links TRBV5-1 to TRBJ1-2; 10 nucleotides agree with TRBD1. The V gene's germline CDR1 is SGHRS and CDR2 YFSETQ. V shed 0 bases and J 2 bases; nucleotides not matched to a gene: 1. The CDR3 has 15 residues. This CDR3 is CASSLGDRGNYGYTF. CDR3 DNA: TGCGCCAGCAGCTTGGGGGACAGGGGAAACTATGGCTACACCTTC.

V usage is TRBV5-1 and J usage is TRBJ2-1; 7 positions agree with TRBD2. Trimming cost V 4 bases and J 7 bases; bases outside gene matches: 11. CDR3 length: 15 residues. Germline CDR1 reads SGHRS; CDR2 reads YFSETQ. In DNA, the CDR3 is TGCGCCAGCAGCCTGGGGGGGGGTAGCGAAAATGAGCAGTTCTTC. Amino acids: CASSLGGGSENEQFF. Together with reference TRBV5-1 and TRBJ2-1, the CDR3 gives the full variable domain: KAGVTQTPRYLIKTRGQQVTLSCSPISGHRSVSWYQQTPGQGLQFLFEYFSETQRNKGNFPGRFSGRQFSNSRSEMNVSTLELGDSALYLCASSLGGGSENEQFFGPGTRLTVL.

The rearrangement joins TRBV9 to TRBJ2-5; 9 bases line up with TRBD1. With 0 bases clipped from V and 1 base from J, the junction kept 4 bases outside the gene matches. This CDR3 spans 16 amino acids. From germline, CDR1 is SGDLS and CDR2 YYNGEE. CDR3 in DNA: TGTGCCAGCAGCGTAGGGACAGGGGTTATCCAAGAGACCCAGTACTTC. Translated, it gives CASSVGTGVIQETQYF.

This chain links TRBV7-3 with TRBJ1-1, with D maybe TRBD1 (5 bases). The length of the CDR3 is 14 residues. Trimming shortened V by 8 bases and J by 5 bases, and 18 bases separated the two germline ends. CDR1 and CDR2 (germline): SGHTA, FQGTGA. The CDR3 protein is CASASGGGGTEAFF. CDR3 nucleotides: TGTGCCAGCGCCTCCGGAGGCGGGGGGACTGAAGCTTTCTTT. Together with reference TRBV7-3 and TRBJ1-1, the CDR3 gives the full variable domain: GAGVSQTPSNKVTEKGKYVELRCDPISGHTALYWYRQSLGQGPEFLIYFQGTGAADDSGLPNDRFFAVRPEGSVSTLKIQRTERGDSAVYLCASASGGGGTEAFFGQGTRLTVV.

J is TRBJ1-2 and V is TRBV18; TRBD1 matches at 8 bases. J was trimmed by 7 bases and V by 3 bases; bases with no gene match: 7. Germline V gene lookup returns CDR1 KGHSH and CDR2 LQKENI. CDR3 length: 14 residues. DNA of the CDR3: TGTGCCAGCTCACCTACCGACAGGGGAGGTGGCTACACCTTC. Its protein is CASSPTDRGGGYTF.

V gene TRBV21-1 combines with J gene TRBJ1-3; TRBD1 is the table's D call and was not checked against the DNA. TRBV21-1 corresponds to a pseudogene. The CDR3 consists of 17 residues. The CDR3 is CASSKDSLPLTGNTIYF. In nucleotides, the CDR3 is TGTGCCAGCAGCAAAGACAGCCTTCCCTTGACAGGCAACACCATATATTTT.

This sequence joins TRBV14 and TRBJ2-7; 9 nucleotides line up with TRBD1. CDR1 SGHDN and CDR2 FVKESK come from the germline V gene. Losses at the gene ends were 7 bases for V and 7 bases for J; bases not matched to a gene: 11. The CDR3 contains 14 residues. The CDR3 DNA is TGTGCCAGCAAAGGGGGACAGGGCGTTGGAGAGCAGTACTTC. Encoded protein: CASKGGQGVGEQYF.

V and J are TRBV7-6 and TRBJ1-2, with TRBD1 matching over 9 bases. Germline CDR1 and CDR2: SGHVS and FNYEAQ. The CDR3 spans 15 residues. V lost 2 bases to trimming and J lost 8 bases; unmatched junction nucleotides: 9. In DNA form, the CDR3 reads TGTGCCAGCAGCTTATATCTTACAGGGGGCGCCGGCTACACCTTC. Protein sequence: CASSLYLTGGAGYTF.

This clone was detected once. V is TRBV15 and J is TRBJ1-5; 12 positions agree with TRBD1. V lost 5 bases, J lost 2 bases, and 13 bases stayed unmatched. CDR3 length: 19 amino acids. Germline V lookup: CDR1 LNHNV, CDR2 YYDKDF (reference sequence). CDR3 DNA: TGTGCCACCAGCCCGTGGGCGGGGACAGGGGGCGCGGGCAATCAGCCCCAGCATTTT. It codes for CATSPWAGTGGAGNQPQHF.

CDR3 sequence (DNA): TGTGCCAGCAGTGTTTTACCCCTTACCCTAGCGGGGGCCTACAATGAGCAGTTCTTC. It is translated as CASSVLPLTLAGAYNEQFF. The chain employs TRBV6-4 and TRBJ2-1; 10 bases fit TRBD2. J gave up 2 bases and V 4 bases, and 14 bases lay outside the gene matches. The CDR3 loop spans 19 amino acids. Germline CDR1 and CDR2: MRHNA and SNTAGT.

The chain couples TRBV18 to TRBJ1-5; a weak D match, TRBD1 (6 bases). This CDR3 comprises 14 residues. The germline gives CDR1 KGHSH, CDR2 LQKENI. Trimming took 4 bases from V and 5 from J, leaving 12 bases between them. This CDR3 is CASSHRDTDQPQHF. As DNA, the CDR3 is TGTGCCAGCTCACACAGGGATACCGATCAGCCCCAGCATTTT.

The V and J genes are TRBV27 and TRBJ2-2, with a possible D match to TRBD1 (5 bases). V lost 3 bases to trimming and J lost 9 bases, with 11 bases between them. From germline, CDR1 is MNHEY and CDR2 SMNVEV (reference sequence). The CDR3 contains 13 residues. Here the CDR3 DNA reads TGTGCCAGCAGTTTCCCCCAGGGTCGGGAGCTGTTTTTT. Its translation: CASSFPQGRELFF.

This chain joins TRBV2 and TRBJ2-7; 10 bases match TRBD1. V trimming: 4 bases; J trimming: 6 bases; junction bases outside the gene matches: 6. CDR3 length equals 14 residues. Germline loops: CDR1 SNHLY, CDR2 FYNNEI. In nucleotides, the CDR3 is TGTGCCAGCAGTGCCCGACAGGGGGCCAGCGAGCAGTACTTC. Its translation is CASSARQGASEQYF.

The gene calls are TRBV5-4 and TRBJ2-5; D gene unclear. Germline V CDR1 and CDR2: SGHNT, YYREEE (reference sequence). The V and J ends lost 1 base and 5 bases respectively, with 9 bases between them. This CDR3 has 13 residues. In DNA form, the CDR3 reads TGTGCCAGCAGCTTGATTTCTCGGGAGACCCAGTACTTC. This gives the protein CASSLISRETQYF.

CDR3 loop: CASSQGLIAYNEQFF. CDR3 nucleotides: TGCGCCAGCAGCCAGGGACTAATAGCCTACAATGAGCAGTTCTTC. The rearrangement joins TRBV5-1 to TRBJ2-1; 7 positions match TRBD2. Germline V gene lookup returns CDR1 SGHRS and CDR2 YFSETQ. The CDR3 contains 15 residues. With 4 bases clipped from V and 2 bases from J, the junction kept 6 bases outside the gene matches.